Listed here is a single T cell receptor beta chain. This clone qualifies as medium-sized (0.01 to 0.1%). The specificity of this receptor is unknown. Base qualities were left out, and no much larger clone turns up one base away. The method behind the library was the immunoSEQ multiplex PCR assay. T cell repertoires were profiled with deep sequencing of rearranged TCR beta loci together with multiparametric flow cytometry. TCRdb mirrors the immuneACCESS table, restricted to in-frame sequences. Some clones are absent from its copies; in checked studies, under half trace to an unresolved V gene, and the reason for the others is unknown. The sample records 45,000 to 65,000 clones, roughly 90% of which are singletons. The ten largest make up around 17% of the sample. The sample belongs to a study of lymphopenia after photon versus proton radiotherapy (dated by TCRdb to the late 2010s). Notes on the research overall: Photon and proton radiation therapy were compared by the study for their immunological effects in patients with gastrointestinal tumors who developed high-grade lymphopenia. A cohort of under 25 patients with gastrointestinal tumors who received either photon or proton therapy and subsequently developed lymphopenia was included. The study aimed to characterize how the two radiation modalities differ in their impact on the immune system. Study-wide findings and limitations: Once the lymphocyte count had reached its nadir, the repertoires of photon-treated patients showed oligoclonal expansion, particularly of CD8+ Temra cells, and this expansion drove the decline in diversity. During treatment, patients who received proton therapy stayed relatively stable, whereas patients who received photon therapy lost naive T cells and TCR diversity and gained effector/memory populations. The survival association was examined only in patients who died, and the authors described better survival with proton therapy as a possibility, not as a demonstrated result. Across the cohort, an inverse correlation was found between a larger post-nadir drop in TCR diversity and overall survival time among patients who died.

Counted from cysteine to phenylalanine, this CDR3 has 15 amino acids. The entry retains the CDR3 DNA only, 45 bases that are in frame from base 1. As encoded in the germline V gene (reference sequence), CDR1 is SEHNR while CDR2 is FQNEAQ. V is shortened by 1 base, J by 1 base, and the region joining them spans 10 bases. The V gene is TRBV7-9 and the J gene is TRBJ2-5; tentative D gene TRBD1, with 6 bases matching. The sample was peripheral blood, taken from a patient treated with photon-based radiotherapy. The source of this sequence is a woman in her forties with cholangiocarcinoma. In nucleotide form, the sequence is TGTGCCAGCAGCTTAGAGGAGGACAGCCAAGAGACCCAGTACTTC. The encoded protein is CASSLEEDSQETQYF.